This T cell receptor beta chain was recovered during a study of blood T cell repertoires in COVID-19. Overall study: Material from acute and convalescent COVID-19 was sourced from the United States, Italy and Spain.

Sequencing was performed with immunoSEQ multiplex PCR; in TCRdb, only in-frame clones are kept and a portion is missing. Among 150,000 to 200,000 clones, roughly 85% were seen once, and the ten largest hold over 3%. The sample consisted of peripheral blood. This sequence was found in a human donor with acute or convalescent COVID-19. The donor label of this sample is uncertain.

CDR3 DNA: TGTGCCAGCAGTCTCCAAGCGGGGGGGCCAGATACGCAGTATTTT. As protein: CASSLQAGGPDTQYF. The rearrangement joins TRBV6-5 to TRBJ2-3, with TRBD2 identical over 10 bases. Trimming cost V 5 bases and J 4 bases; bases outside gene matches: 6. This CDR3 has 15 amino acids. CDR1 is MNHEY, CDR2 SVGAGI, per germline.